This T cell receptor beta chain was retrieved from a study of T cell responses to AZD1222 COVID-19 vaccine. Points from the study as a whole: Two AZD1222 doses significantly raised spike-specific TCR breadth and depth over controls. There were repertoire samples only from the period after the peak T cell response. Only a handful of people who got AZD1222 tested seropositive at baseline. Spike was spanned by vaccine-associated CD4 TCRs, which were dominant at 160-218 and 743-854.

The assay was immunoSEQ multiplex PCR, and TCRdb's table has in-frame clones only and misses some. The sample has 120,000 to 150,000 clones, around nine tenths seen once. To note about this clone: Its matching antigen is unknown.

CDR3 length: 14 residues. Germline lookup yields CDR1 KGHDR and CDR2 SFDVKD. V was shortened by 4 bases and J by 6 bases, with 11 bases between the two germline ends. The sequence was collected from an adult in good health. Sequencing was performed on peripheral blood, taken on day 0 of AZD1222 vaccination. This chain links TRBV24-1 with TRBJ2-2; D unclear. This CDR3 reads CATSDTSSPGELFF. For the CDR3, the DNA is TGTGCCACCAGTGACACGTCTTCCCCCGGGGAGCTGTTTTTT.